This T cell receptor (beta chain) was recorded in a study of cytomegalovirus exposure and HLA in healthy donors. Study overall: The use of the same platform for the approximately 130 validation repertoires and the roughly 700 first-cohort repertoires was reported by a later analysis. The study's findings and limits: Accounts indicate the classifier identified cytomegalovirus status with strong specificity and sensitivity. In vitro, a few CMV-associated chains proved specific for CMV antigens.

Donors were drawn from the approximately 130-subject validation cohort, separate from the approximately 670-subject first cohort. The ends were cut back, 4 bases at V and 5 bases at J, with 12 bases in the middle. The CDR3 length is 14 residues. The germline V gene has CDR1 MGHRA and CDR2 YSYEKL. Sequenced by immunoSEQ multiplex PCR; TCRdb stores in-frame clones only, minus some. This table holds 95,000 to 150,000 clones, around 90% found once. As for this clone: Its antigen is undetermined.

Sequencing used PBMCs. The chain has TRBV4-1 and TRBJ1-5; D is undetermined. The clonotype was recovered from a woman younger than 35 in good health and CMV-seronegative. CDR3 in DNA: TGCGCCAGCAGCCGGAGGGAGAACGATCAGCCCCAGCATTTT. Translating it yields CASSRRENDQPQHF.